A single TCR beta chain is shown here with its context. Its cognate antigen is unknown. The data stem from a study of vaccination effects on CD4 cells after COVID-19. Study details: Median timing of post-vaccine samples was 72 days after the second dose. Notes on the study in general: Few convalescent patients were included, and no early post-infection timepoints were sampled.

The authors isolated CD4+ T cells after around 9 days of culture. Everyone in the study got two shots of either the BNT162b2 or mRNA-1273 vaccine. Each culture had half its medium swapped for IL-2 medium on days 3 and 7. Here immunoSEQ multiplex PCR was the method, and the copy in TCRdb shows in-frame clones only, minus some. The sample records some 69,000 clones, approximately 73% being singletons. Here the sequenced sample was CD4+ T cells from PBMCs cultured without peptide, taken after COVID-19 vaccination. The sequence was collected from a human donor who received a COVID-19 vaccine.

The CDR3: CATADRDAEAFF. DNA for the CDR3: TGTGCCACTGCTGACCGGGACGCTGAAGCTTTCTTT. The V gene is TRBV24-1, the J gene TRBJ1-1; TRBD1 might be the D (5 bases). V lost 10 bases to trimming and J lost 6 bases, with 14 bases between them. The CDR3 spans 12 residues. Germline CDR1 KGHDR, CDR2 SFDVKD.